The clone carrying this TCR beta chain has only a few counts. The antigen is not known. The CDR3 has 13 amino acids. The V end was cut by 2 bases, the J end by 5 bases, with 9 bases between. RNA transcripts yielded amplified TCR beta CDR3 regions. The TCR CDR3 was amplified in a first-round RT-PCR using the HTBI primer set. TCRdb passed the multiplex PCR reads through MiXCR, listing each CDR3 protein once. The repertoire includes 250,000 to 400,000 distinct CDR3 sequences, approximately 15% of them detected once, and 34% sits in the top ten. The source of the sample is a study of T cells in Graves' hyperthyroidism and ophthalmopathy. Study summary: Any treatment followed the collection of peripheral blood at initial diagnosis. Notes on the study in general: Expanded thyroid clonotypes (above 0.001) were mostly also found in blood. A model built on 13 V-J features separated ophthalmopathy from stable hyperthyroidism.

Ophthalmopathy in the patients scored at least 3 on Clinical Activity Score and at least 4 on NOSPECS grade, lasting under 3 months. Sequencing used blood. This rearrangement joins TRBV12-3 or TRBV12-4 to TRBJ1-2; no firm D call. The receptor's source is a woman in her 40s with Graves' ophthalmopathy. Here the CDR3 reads CASSLKSFYGYTF. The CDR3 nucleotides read TGTGCCAGCAGTTTAAAGTCGTTTTATGGCTACACCTTC.